These 20 T cell receptor beta chains came from one sample sequenced in a study of blood T cell repertoires in COVID-19. The method was immunoSEQ multiplex PCR; TCRdb's version includes in-frame clones alone and lacks a portion of them. This table holds some 250,000 clones, roughly 91% found once. Sequenced sample: PBMCs or T cells enriched from blood (not recorded which). These receptors were taken from a man aged 40-49 years who had recovered from COVID-19.

The rearrangement uses TRBV10-2 and TRBJ1-1; D uncertain. CDR1 is WSHSY, CDR2 SAAADI, per germline. The ends were cut back, 5 bases at V and 10 bases at J, with 23 bases in the middle. The CDR3 loop spans 15 amino acids. The CDR3 coding sequence is TGCGCCAGCAGTAGGTCCGGAGGAGTTGGCGAAGGAGCTTTCTTT. This encodes CASSRSGGVGEGAFF.

This chain connects TRBV27 to TRBJ2-3, with 7 nucleotides matching TRBD2. The CDR3 has 17 amino acids. The trim removed 6 bases at V and 2 bases at J, leaving 14 bases unmatched. Germline values: CDR1 MNHEY, CDR2 SMNVEV (reference sequence). The CDR3 DNA reads as TGTGCCAGCAGCCCGATTAGACTAGCAGGGCTCACAGATACGCAGTATTTT. Its translation is CASSPIRLAGLTDTQYF.

The V call is TRBV2, the J call TRBJ1-2, with 7 bases matching TRBD1. The CDR3 spans 14 residues. The germline CDR1 and CDR2 sequences are SNHLY and FYNNEI. Unmatched junction bases numbered 3, after V lost 3 bases and J lost 2 bases. This CDR3 reads CASSEDRPNYGYTF. The CDR3 bases are TGTGCCAGCAGTGAGGACAGGCCCAACTATGGCTACACCTTC. Full variable domain (remainder filled in from reference TRBV2 and TRBJ1-2): EPEVTQTPSHQVTQMGQEVILRCVPISNHLYFYWYRQILGQKVEFLVSFYNNEISEKSEIFDDQFSVERPDGSNFTLKIRSTKLEDSAMYFCASSEDRPNYGYTFGSGTRLTVV.

This sequence joins TRBV7-6 and TRBJ2-5, with TRBD1 matching 10 bases. With V trimmed by 5 bases and J by 5 bases, 2 bases remained unmatched. This CDR3 spans 13 amino acids. The germline gives CDR1 SGHVS, CDR2 FNYEAQ. The DNA of the CDR3 is TGTGCCAGCAGCCCGGGACAGGGGGAGACCCAGTACTTC. Translated, it gives CASSPGQGETQYF.

The J gene is TRBJ1-4, the V gene TRBV5-1; 9 bases are a match to TRBD1. The trim removed 4 bases at V and 7 bases at J, leaving 23 bases unmatched. The CDR3 is 20 residues long. CDR1 SGHRS and CDR2 YFSETQ come from the germline V gene. CDR3 nucleotides: TGCGCCAGCAGCGACCGGTCGGGACAGGGTTTTCGGCCACGATTTGAAAAACTGTTTTTT. Encoded protein: CASSDRSGQGFRPRFEKLFF.

The V and J genes are TRBV29-1 and TRBJ2-2; weak D call: TRBD1 (5 bases). The CDR3 totals 13 residues. V shed 7 bases and J shed 1 base, with 10 bases lying between them. Germline CDR1 SQVTM, CDR2 ANQGSEA. CDR3 nucleotides: TGCAGCGCCGGACACCTGAACACCGGGGAGCTGTTTTTT. Translating gives CSAGHLNTGELFF.

The V and J genes are TRBV13 and TRBJ2-1; 8 bases match TRBD2. The CDR3 length is 23 residues. V lost 3 bases and J lost 3; bases outside the gene matches: 28. Germline V CDR1 and CDR2: PRHDT, FYEKMQ (reference sequence). The CDR3 region is CASSFITRRGEGTRRLFYNEQFF. The CDR3 DNA reads TGTGCCAGCAGCTTCATTACTCGTCGGGGAGAAGGGACTAGGCGATTGTTCTACAATGAGCAGTTCTTC.

The chain has TRBV21-1 and TRBJ2-3; TRBD2 is the table's D call and was not checked against the DNA. TRBV21-1 is an annotated pseudogene. The CDR3 consists of 14 residues. The CDR3 region is CASSKTRSTDTQYF. CDR3 sequence (DNA): TGTGCCAGCAGTAAGACTCGAAGCACAGATACGCAGTATTTT.

The DNA of the CDR3 is TGTGCCAGCGCTGGTGGGGCAGGGGGATTTTACGGCTACACCTTC. Translated, it gives CASAGGAGGFYGYTF. The rearrangement joins TRBV7-3 to TRBJ1-2; 7 bases align to TRBD1. This CDR3 is 15 amino acids long. J lost 8 bases, V lost 8 bases, and 17 bases had no gene match. Germline CDR1 SGHTA, CDR2 FQGTGA.

This chain connects TRBV5-1 to TRBJ2-4; 9 nucleotides match TRBD2. V was pared by 3 bases and J by 7 bases, with 2 bases of the junction left unmatched. Germline V gene data show CDR1 as SGHRS and CDR2 as YFSETQ. CDR3 length: 13 residues. The chain's CDR3 is CASSSGTSNIQYF. In DNA, the CDR3 is TGCGCCAGCAGCTCCGGGACTAGCAACATTCAGTACTTC.

V usage is TRBV18 and J usage is TRBJ1-2; D gene ambiguous. Trimming removed 5 bases at V and 2 bases at J, with 9 bases between. Germline CDR1 KGHSH, CDR2 LQKENI. The CDR3 runs 13 residues. This CDR3 reads CASSDQENYGYTF. For the CDR3, the DNA is TGTGCCAGCTCAGATCAGGAAAACTATGGCTACACCTTC.

This rearrangement joins TRBV19 to TRBJ2-3, with 13 nucleotides matching TRBD2. CDR1 and CDR2 (germline): LNHDA, SQIVND (reference sequence). V trimming: 4 bases; J trimming: 7 bases; junction bases outside the gene matches: 5. The CDR3 is 15 residues long. The CDR3 is CASSNWTSGRNTQYF. In nucleotides, the CDR3 is TGTGCCAGTAGTAACTGGACTAGCGGGAGAAATACGCAGTATTTT.

This clone was seen only once. The gene calls are TRBV19 and TRBJ1-5; 12 positions agree with TRBD1. This CDR3 is built from 14 residues. CDR1 is LNHDA and CDR2 is SQIVND in the germline V gene (reference sequence). The V and J ends lost 9 bases and 9 bases, in that order; junction bases with no gene match: 9. CDR3 region: CASLPGQGARPQHF. CDR3 in DNA: TGTGCCAGCCTACCGGGACAGGGGGCGCGGCCCCAGCATTTT.

The rearrangement joins TRBV6-1 to TRBJ2-1; 8 bases fit TRBD2. The J segment lost 0 bases and the V segment lost 4 bases, leaving 5 bases of the junction unmatched. This CDR3 spans 16 amino acids. Germline CDR1 and CDR2: MNHNS and SASEGT. The CDR3 region is CASSVSLAGSYNEQFF. In DNA, the CDR3 is TGTGCCAGCAGTGTCTCTCTAGCGGGCTCCTACAATGAGCAGTTCTTC.

In its sample, this clone was seen once. The rearrangement uses TRBV28 and TRBJ1-6; D not certain. From germline, CDR1 is MDHEN and CDR2 SYDVKM. V was trimmed by 7 bases and J by 7 bases, leaving 17 bases between them. The CDR3 extends over 15 amino acids. Here the CDR3 DNA reads TGTGCCAGCACCCTACCTCGGCAGCGAAATTCACCCCTCCACTTT. It translates to CASTLPRQRNSPLHF.

This chain joins TRBV7-3 and TRBJ2-6; TRBD1 is a possible D gene (6 bases). Trimming removed 2 bases from V and 0 bases from J, with 20 bases in between. The germline gives CDR1 SGHTA, CDR2 FQGTGA. The CDR3 spans 20 residues. CDR3 loop: CASSLVSPAGAPSGANVLTF. In DNA, the CDR3 is TGTGCCAGCAGCTTAGTAAGTCCGGCAGGGGCCCCCTCTGGGGCCAACGTCCTGACTTTC.

The chain carries TRBV2 and TRBJ1-1, with 10 bases identical to TRBD1. Germline V gene lookup returns CDR1 SNHLY and CDR2 FYNNEI. The length of the CDR3 is 16 residues. The ends lost 7 bases at V and 3 bases at J; junction bases unmatched: 11. DNA of the CDR3: TGTGCCAGCAACGGAGGGACAGGGGTACGGTACACTGAAGCTTTCTTT. Its protein is CASNGGTGVRYTEAFF.

The V and J genes are TRBV30 and TRBJ1-1; weak D call: TRBD1 (5 bases). V lost 0 bases and J lost 7, with 12 bases in between. CDR1 GTSNPN and CDR2 SVGIG come from the germline V gene (reference sequence). This CDR3 comprises 13 residues. The CDR3 coding sequence is TGTGCCTGGAGTGTATGGGCAGGGAATGAAGCTTTCTTT. Amino acid sequence: CAWSVWAGNEAFF.

The genes are TRBV11-1 and TRBJ2-2; 8 bases fit TRBD1. J was trimmed by 8 bases and V by 5 bases; bases with no gene match: 10. There are 15 residues in the CDR3. The germline V gene encodes CDR1 SGHAT and CDR2 FQDESV (reference sequence). CDR3 residues: CASSPRTGFGGELFF. Here the CDR3 DNA reads TGTGCCAGCAGCCCTAGGACAGGGTTTGGAGGGGAGCTGTTTTTT.

The chain carries TRBV6-2 or TRBV6-3 and TRBJ2-7, with D possibly TRBD1 on 6 matching bases. V was trimmed by 2 bases and J by 3 bases, leaving 20 bases between them. There are 17 residues in the CDR3. Germline CDR1 reads MNHEY; CDR2 reads SVGEGT. CDR3 bases: TGTGCCAGCAGTTACGGGTCTAACAGGGTACGAAACTACGAGCAGTACTTC. This codes for CASSYGSNRVRNYEQYF.